This TCR beta chain is drawn from a study of blood T cell repertoires in COVID-19. Per germline, CDR1 SGDLS and CDR2 YYNGEE. This CDR3 comprises 13 residues. V lost 0 bases and J lost 9, with 12 bases in between. Sequencing was performed with immunoSEQ multiplex PCR; in TCRdb, only in-frame clones are kept and a portion is missing. The repertoire holds a few hundred thousand clones, approximately 88% seen once, with approximately 6% in the top ten. This clone occurred once. This chain links TRBV9 with TRBJ2-5; possibly TRBD2 for D (6 bases). The sample consisted of peripheral blood. The clonotype was recovered from a woman in her 30s with COVID-19, enrolled during active disease. In nucleotides, the CDR3 is TGTGCCAGCAGCGTAGCGGGAGATACGGCCCAGTACTTC. Translated: CASSVAGDTAQYF.